Below, one T cell receptor (beta chain) is given with its context. This clone may be a read error of a much larger clone one base away. This CDR3 region has 14 residues. Losses at the gene ends were 2 bases for V and 0 bases for J; bases not matched to a gene: 4. Germline loops: CDR1 DFQATT, CDR2 SNEGSKA (reference sequence). The sample is drawn from a study of blood T cells in healthy people across ages. Combining a sample-barcoded 5' primer with a J-beta primer mix, a second PCR ran for about 7 to 11 cycles. Per-sample output comprised a minimum of 2.5 million paired-end reads containing CDR3. TCRdb used MiXCR to reprocess the 5' RACE reads, holding one entry per CDR3 protein. The sample holds about 1.6 million distinct CDR3 sequences, approximately 32% seen once.

This clonotype was sampled from a woman younger than 45 in good health. Sequencing was done on a sample of blood. The chain has TRBV20-1 and TRBJ2-7; 7 nucleotides line up with TRBD2. CDR3 region: CSARKASGSYEQYF. CDR3 bases: TGCAGTGCTAGAAAGGCTAGCGGCTCCTACGAGCAGTACTTC.